Following are 17 T cell receptor beta chains from one sample sequenced in a study of identical twins. TCRdb used MiXCR to reprocess the 5' RACE reads, holding one entry per CDR3 protein. The table lists 500,000 to 600,000 distinct CDR3 sequences, around 20% of them singletons, with under 0.95% in the top ten. In addition, the sample was reused for a study of T cells expressing NK-cell markers.

The sequencing input was CD4+ T cells sorted from blood. The receptors here all came from a woman under 30 in good health.

This clonotype occurred many times. The genes are TRBV29-1 and TRBJ2-1; no firm D call. CDR1 SQVTM and CDR2 ANQGSEA come from the germline V gene. The CDR3 extends over 13 amino acids. The ends were cut back, 7 bases at V and 5 bases at J, with 15 bases in the middle. The DNA of the CDR3 is TGCAGCGCTACGCGAGGCTGGGACAATGAGCAGTTCTTC. Its protein product is CSATRGWDNEQFF.

This clonotype appeared a few times. V usage is TRBV10-3 and J usage is TRBJ2-3; the match to TRBD2 covers 8 bases. Per germline, CDR1 ENHRY and CDR2 SYGVKD. The CDR3 has 16 amino acids. Germline trimming cut 2 bases from V and 7 bases from J; bases unmatched to any gene: 11. The CDR3 coding sequence is TGTGCCATCAGTGAGGACCGGGGGACTAGACCAAATACGCAGTATTTT. Protein sequence: CAISEDRGTRPNTQYF.

This clonotype was picked up many times. The rearrangement links TRBV9 to TRBJ2-6; no clear D gene. The germline V gene has CDR1 SGDLS and CDR2 YYNGEE. This CDR3 is 16 amino acids long. Trimming took off 0 bases at V and 2 bases at J, with 9 bases between the two ends. The CDR3 region is CASSVDWRPGANVLTF. Here the CDR3 DNA reads TGTGCCAGCAGCGTAGATTGGCGCCCTGGGGCCAACGTCCTGACTTTC.

This clonotype appeared a few times. This CDR3 is CASSVDPGRRETQYF. The CDR3 DNA is TGTGCCAGCAGCGTAGACCCCGGCAGGAGGGAGACCCAGTACTTC. This sequence joins TRBV9 and TRBJ2-5; possibly TRBD2 for D (5 bases). Deletions cut 0 bases from V and 5 bases from J, with 14 bases between. The CDR3 sequence is 15 residues long. Germline lookup yields CDR1 SGDLS and CDR2 YYNGEE.

The chain joins TRBV5-1 to TRBJ2-3; the D is unclear. Per germline, CDR1 SGHRS and CDR2 YFSETQ. The CDR3 is made up of 16 amino acids. V was shortened by 1 base and J by 1 base, with 13 bases between the two germline ends. CDR3 region: CASSLTGSSRTDTQYF. CDR3 nucleotide sequence: TGCGCCAGCAGCTTGACTGGTAGCTCTCGCACAGATACGCAGTATTTT.

In this sample, this clonotype turned up many times. V usage is TRBV7-9 and J usage is TRBJ2-5; 8 nucleotides line up with TRBD2. Germline lookup yields CDR1 SEHNR and CDR2 FQNEAQ (reference sequence). The CDR3 runs 13 residues. V shed 6 bases, J shed 4 bases, and the junction held 4 bases outside the gene matches. The CDR3, as DNA: TGTGCCAGCAGTCCCACTAGCGGAGAGACCCAGTACTTC. Its translation: CASSPTSGETQYF.

This CDR3 is CATARTSGGTYNEQFF. CDR3 bases: TGTGCCACAGCCCGGACTAGCGGGGGGACATACAATGAGCAGTTCTTC. The rearrangement uses TRBV27 and TRBJ2-1, with TRBD2 matching over 14 bases. V trimming: 10 bases; J trimming: 4 bases; junction bases outside the gene matches: 9. The CDR3 extends over 16 amino acids. CDR1 is MNHEY, CDR2 SMNVEV, per germline (reference sequence).

The table lists this clonotype with many counts. The chain joins TRBV5-1 to TRBJ2-7; tentatively, D is TRBD1 (5 bases). Per germline, CDR1 SGHRS and CDR2 YFSETQ. CDR3 size: 12 residues. Trimming pared 4 bases from V and 3 bases from J, leaving 8 bases between. Here the CDR3 DNA reads TGCGCCAGCAGCGTTCAGGGCTACGAGCAGTACTTC. This codes for CASSVQGYEQYF.

The V gene is TRBV27, the J gene TRBJ2-1; D assignment may be TRBD1 or TRBD2 (5 bases each). This CDR3 region has 13 residues. With 3 bases removed from V and 14 bases from J, the gap between germline ends came to 17 bases. CDR1 is MNHEY, CDR2 SMNVEV, per germline (reference sequence). The CDR3 spells CASSLKGTLGKFF. CDR3 nucleotides: TGTGCCAGCAGTTTGAAAGGGACCTTGGGCAAGTTCTTC.

The CDR3 bases are TGTGCCAGCAGTTTTAATAGCCAGGGACGAGGCTACACCTTC. Amino acids: CASSFNSQGRGYTF. The chain joins TRBV12-3 or TRBV12-4 to TRBJ1-2; the D gene is possibly TRBD1 (5 bases). CDR3 length: 14 residues. V was pared by 3 bases and J by 8 bases, with 16 bases between.

This clonotype has a count of ten or more. At one boundary the junction diverges from the germline segment, which might be a read error. The chain recombines TRBV7-9 with TRBJ2-2; D uncertain. Germline CDR1 and CDR2: SEHNR and FQNEAQ (reference sequence). This CDR3 has 14 residues. This CDR3 is CASSLGPGTGELFF. CDR3 coding DNA: TGCGCCAGCAGCTTGGGCCCGGGCACCGGGGAGCTGTTTTTT.

This clonotype was found a few times. The chain carries TRBV5-1 and TRBJ1-6; TRBD1 is a possible D gene (6 bases). Deletions cut 4 bases from V and 6 bases from J, with 14 bases between. This CDR3 contains 15 residues. The germline V gene has CDR1 SGHRS and CDR2 YFSETQ. CDR3 sequence: CASSMGLGGNSPLHF. The CDR3 DNA follows: TGCGCCAGCAGCATGGGACTAGGGGGTAATTCACCCCTCCACTTT. The whole variable domain, filled in from reference TRBV5-1 and TRBJ1-6, reads KAGVTQTPRYLIKTRGQQVTLSCSPISGHRSVSWYQQTPGQGLQFLFEYFSETQRNKGNFPGRFSGRQFSNSRSEMNVSTLELGDSALYLCASSMGLGGNSPLHFGNGTRLTVT.

This clonotype showed up just a few times. V usage is TRBV20-1 and J usage is TRBJ1-1; 9 positions match TRBD1. Germline-derived CDR1 and CDR2 are DFQATT and SNEGSKA (reference sequence). V lost 4 bases, J lost 5 bases, and 11 bases stayed unmatched. The CDR3 length is 15 residues. Here the CDR3 DNA reads TGCAGTGCTACCATCACAGGGGGCGCGAGTACTGAAGCTTTCTTT. As protein: CSATITGGASTEAFF.

The V gene is TRBV27, the J gene TRBJ1-4; unclear D gene. The V gene lost 3 bases and the J gene lost 5 bases, with 7 bases spanning the gap. This CDR3 is 13 amino acids long. Germline lookup yields CDR1 MNHEY and CDR2 SMNVEV (reference sequence). In DNA form, the CDR3 reads TGTGCCAGCAGTTTCGATAGGAATGAAAAACTGTTTTTT. Amino acids: CASSFDRNEKLFF.

In its sample, this clonotype was seen a few times. The chain has TRBV27 and TRBJ2-5; 7 nucleotides align to TRBD1. Losses at the gene ends were 6 bases for V and 2 bases for J; bases not matched to a gene: 9. The CDR3 consists of 15 residues. Per the germline V gene, CDR1 is MNHEY and CDR2 is SMNVEV (reference sequence). The CDR3 here is CASSDRQGGQETQYF. The CDR3 region has the DNA TGTGCCAGCAGCGATAGACAGGGTGGGCAAGAGACCCAGTACTTC.

This clonotype occurred once. CDR3 nucleotides: TGCGCCAGCAGCTCTTTAGACGAGGGCGAGCAGTACTTC. Amino acids: CASSSLDEGEQYF. The chain carries TRBV5-1 and TRBJ2-7; TRBD2 might be the D (5 bases). The CDR3 is 13 residues long. CDR1 and CDR2 (germline): SGHRS, YFSETQ. Trimming took off 3 bases at V and 6 bases at J, with 13 bases between the two ends.

This clonotype has just a few counts. V and J are TRBV27 and TRBJ2-7; D call uncertain. Between the trimmed V and J ends, which lost 3 bases and 2 bases, there was a span of 11 bases. Per the germline V gene, CDR1 is MNHEY and CDR2 is SMNVEV (reference sequence). CDR3 size: 14 residues. The CDR3 sequence is CASSFTTATYEQYF. CDR3 DNA sequence: TGTGCCAGCAGTTTTACGACGGCTACCTACGAGCAGTACTTC.